One and the same sample provided the 27 T cell receptor beta chains below, sequenced in a study of T cell responses to AZD1222 COVID-19 vaccine. Only in-frame clones appear in the TCRdb table, and some are missing; sequencing was by immunoSEQ multiplex PCR. The sample lists fewer than 120,000 clones; approximately 94% were seen once. The input for sequencing was peripheral blood, taken 28 days after the second AZD1222 dose. The receptors stem from an adult who received the AZD1222 COVID-19 vaccine.

The chain is built from TRBV7-6 and TRBJ1-3; no clear D gene. This CDR3 has 14 residues. Germline V gene lookup returns CDR1 SGHVS and CDR2 FNYEAQ. V shed 6 bases and J shed 0 bases, with 9 bases lying between them. DNA of the CDR3: TGTGCCAGCAGTCAGTGGGACTCTGGAAACACCATATATTTT. The encoded protein is CASSQWDSGNTIYF.

This chain uses TRBV2 with TRBJ1-6; 9 bases are shared with TRBD1. Germline CDR1 and CDR2: SNHLY and FYNNEI. The CDR3 is 14 residues long. V lost 6 bases to trimming and J lost 6 bases; unmatched junction nucleotides: 3. CDR3: CASREDRGNSPLHF. CDR3 DNA: TGTGCCAGCAGGGAGGACAGGGGTAATTCACCCCTCCACTTT. Full variable domain (missing parts from reference TRBV2 and TRBJ1-6): EPEVTQTPSHQVTQMGQEVILRCVPISNHLYFYWYRQILGQKVEFLVSFYNNEISEKSEIFDDQFSVERPDGSNFTLKIRSTKLEDSAMYFCASREDRGNSPLHFGNGTRLTVT.

The chain combines TRBV5-1 with TRBJ2-3; D tentatively fits TRBD1 or TRBD2 (5 bases each). V was pared by 3 bases and J by 6 bases, with 23 bases between. The CDR3 is 17 residues long. The germline CDR1 and CDR2 sequences are SGHRS and YFSETQ. CDR3 sequence: CASSSLSGTHGRDTQYF. DNA for the CDR3: TGCGCCAGCAGCTCGCTCTCCGGGACCCACGGCAGGGATACGCAGTATTTT.

This chain joins TRBV11-3 and TRBJ2-1, with TRBD2 matching over 7 bases. The CDR3 runs to 14 residues. Germline V CDR1 and CDR2: SGHNT, YENEEA. Losses at the gene ends were 5 bases for V and 2 bases for J; bases not matched to a gene: 3. DNA for the CDR3: TGTGCCAGCAGCACCGGACTAGCCTACAATGAGCAGTTCTTC. This encodes CASSTGLAYNEQFF.

V and J are TRBV7-6 and TRBJ1-2; maybe TRBD1 (5 bases). CDR3 length: 13 amino acids. Germline V gene data show CDR1 as SGHVS and CDR2 as FNYEAQ. The germline V and J ends were trimmed by 2 bases and 4 bases, with 8 bases remaining between them. Here the CDR3 DNA reads TGTGCCAGCAGCTTAACGGGGGGCTATGGCTACACCTTC. Its translation is CASSLTGGYGYTF.

V is TRBV5-1 and J is TRBJ1-2; 7 bases match TRBD1. CDR1 is SGHRS and CDR2 is YFSETQ in the germline V gene. Trimming at V came to 4 bases and at J to 2 bases, leaving 5 bases not matched to a gene. The length of the CDR3 is 14 residues. The CDR3 DNA reads as TGCGCCAGCAGCGAGGTACAGGGGAACTATGGCTACACCTTC. Its translation: CASSEVQGNYGYTF.

CDR3 amino acids: CASSGDFTSSPLHF. CDR3 DNA: TGTGCCAGCAGTGGGGACTTTACGTCTTCACCCCTCCACTTT. V usage is TRBV6-6 and J usage is TRBJ1-6, with D tentatively TRBD1 (5 bases). Germline lookup yields CDR1 MNHNY and CDR2 SVGAGI (reference sequence). V was shortened by 5 bases and J by 9 bases, with 14 bases between the two germline ends. The CDR3 has 14 residues.

The CDR3 DNA is TGCGCCAGCAGCAAGGACAGCCTTAACTATGGCTACACCTTC. Its protein product is CASSKDSLNYGYTF. V and J are TRBV5-1 and TRBJ1-2; a weak D match, TRBD1 (6 bases). Trimming stripped 4 bases from V and 1 base from J, with 11 bases between. The CDR3 contains 14 residues. Germline loops: CDR1 SGHRS, CDR2 YFSETQ.

V and J are TRBV15 and TRBJ1-3; tentative D call: TRBD1 (6 bases). V gave up 3 bases and J gave up 2 bases, with 14 bases separating them. CDR1 is LNHNV and CDR2 is YYDKDF in the germline V gene (reference sequence). The CDR3 is 16 residues long. CDR3 in amino acids: CATSRGAMRAGNTIYF. CDR3 in DNA: TGTGCCACCAGCAGGGGGGCGATGAGGGCTGGAAACACCATATATTTT.

The V call is TRBV6-6, the J call TRBJ1-6; D possibly corresponds to TRBD1 (5 bases). V was clipped by 6 bases and J by 1 base, with 10 bases between them. Germline CDR1 and CDR2: MNHNY and SVGAGI (reference sequence). The CDR3 sequence is 15 residues long. In nucleotides, the CDR3 is TGTGCCAGCAGGGAAGGGGATTCCTATAATTCACCCCTCCACTTT. This gives the protein CASREGDSYNSPLHF.

This chain connects TRBV6-5 to TRBJ1-2; D gene unclear. Looked up from germline, CDR1 is MNHEY and CDR2 is SVGAGI. The CDR3 has 14 amino acids. V was clipped by 3 bases and J by 4 bases, with 12 bases between them. The CDR3 region has the DNA TGTGCCAGCAGTTATGTAGGCGCGGGCTATGGCTACACCTTC. It is translated as CASSYVGAGYGYTF.

The gene calls are TRBV14 and TRBJ1-2, with 8 bases lining up with TRBD1. Trimming removed 4 bases from V and 7 bases from J; junction bases left unmatched: 5. The CDR3 sequence is 13 residues long. Germline V CDR1 and CDR2: SGHDN, FVKESK. CDR3 residues: CASSPGTGRGYTF. In nucleotides, the CDR3 is TGTGCCAGCAGCCCGGGGACAGGTCGTGGCTACACCTTC. The full variable domain, rest sourced from reference TRBV14 and TRBJ1-2, is EAGVTQFPSHSVIEKGQTVTLRCDPISGHDNLYWYRRVMGKEIKFLLHFVKESKQDESGMPNNRFLAERTGGTYSTLKVQPAELEDSGVYFCASSPGTGRGYTFGSGTRLTVV.

The CDR3 DNA sequence: TGTGCCAGCAGCCGGGTAAGGGAGGGGAGCGGCACCTACGAGCAGTACTTC. Translated: CASSRVREGSGTYEQYF. The J gene is TRBJ2-7, the V gene TRBV13, with TRBD2 matching 7 bases. CDR3 size: 17 residues. V lost 5 bases to trimming and J lost 2 bases; unmatched junction nucleotides: 15. Germline CDR1 PRHDT, CDR2 FYEKMQ (reference sequence).

The rearrangement joins TRBV7-2 to TRBJ1-6; no clear D. Trimming removed 2 bases from V and 8 bases from J, with 13 bases in between. Germline lookup yields CDR1 SGHTA and CDR2 FQGNSA. CDR3 size: 15 residues. The CDR3 bases are TGTGCCAGCAGCTTATCCCCGGGCCTTGATTCACCCCTCCACTTT. This gives the protein CASSLSPGLDSPLHF. The full variable domain, rest sourced from reference TRBV7-2 and TRBJ1-6, is GAGVSQSPSNKVTEKGKDVELRCDPISGHTALYWYRQSLGQGLEFLIYFQGNSAPDKSGLPSDRFSAERTGGSVSTLTIQRTQQEDSAVYLCASSLSPGLDSPLHFGNGTRLTVT.

This clone was detected only once. The chain is built from TRBV14 and TRBJ2-1; maybe TRBD2 (6 bases). Looked up from germline, CDR1 is SGHDN and CDR2 is FVKESK. This CDR3 contains 17 residues. The ends were cut back, 1 base at V and 2 bases at J, with 15 bases in the middle. As DNA, the CDR3 is TGTGCCAGCAGCCAAGTCCGGGGTAGCGGAACCTACAATGAGCAGTTCTTC. This gives the protein CASSQVRGSGTYNEQFF.

V usage is TRBV5-1 and J usage is TRBJ1-2, with D possibly TRBD1 on 5 matching bases. The CDR3 has 15 amino acids. Trimming left V 0 bases short and J 0 bases short, with 9 bases between. Germline CDR1 is SGHRS and CDR2 is YFSETQ. The CDR3 DNA follows: TGCGCCAGCAGCTTGGTCGGGGGTTCTAACTATGGCTACACCTTC. It yields the protein CASSLVGGSNYGYTF.

The V gene is TRBV10-2, the J gene TRBJ2-3; no clear D. Per germline, CDR1 WSHSY and CDR2 SAAADI. The length of the CDR3 is 11 residues. The V gene lost 6 bases and the J gene lost 2 bases, with 3 bases spanning the gap. The CDR3 DNA is TGCGCCAGCAGCGCCACAGATACGCAGTATTTT. It is translated as CASSATDTQYF.

The CDR3 loop is CASSARQGLEQYF. For the CDR3, the DNA is TGTGCCAGCAGTGCTAGACAGGGCCTCGAGCAGTACTTC. This chain connects TRBV2 to TRBJ2-7, with TRBD1 matching 7 bases. This CDR3 has 13 residues. Germline V CDR1 and CDR2: SNHLY, FYNNEI. V gave up 4 bases and J gave up 6 bases; unmatched junction bases: 6.

The chain recombines TRBV5-1 with TRBJ2-5, with a weak D call TRBD2 (6 bases). The length of the CDR3 is 16 residues. V dropped 0 bases and J dropped 5 bases, with 17 bases sitting between them. Germline-derived CDR1 and CDR2 are SGHRS and YFSETQ. This CDR3 reads CASSLEGGLEAETQYF. CDR3 nucleotides: TGCGCCAGCAGCTTGGAGGGAGGTCTTGAGGCGGAGACCCAGTACTTC.

The chain is built from TRBV25-1 and TRBJ1-5; no clear D. CDR3 length: 18 amino acids. Germline CDR1 MGHDK, CDR2 SYGVNS. V lost 5 bases to trimming and J lost 1 base, with 21 bases between them. CDR3 DNA: TGTGCCAGCAGTCCCCATTGGGCCCCGACGGACAGCAATCAGCCCCAGCATTTT. Translated, it gives CASSPHWAPTDSNQPQHF.

This clone was recorded only once. The V and J genes are TRBV6-5 and TRBJ2-5; 13 bases are a match to TRBD2. From germline, CDR1 is MNHEY and CDR2 SVGAGI. V trimming: 6 bases; J trimming: 7 bases; junction bases outside the gene matches: 5. The CDR3 is made up of 14 amino acids. CDR3: CASSLTSGRGTQYF. CDR3 sequence (DNA): TGTGCCAGCAGCCTAACTAGCGGGAGGGGGACCCAGTACTTC.

This chain connects TRBV18 to TRBJ2-2; 10 bases agree with TRBD2. Germline-derived CDR1 and CDR2 are KGHSH and LQKENI. With 4 bases clipped from V and 1 base from J, the junction kept 6 bases outside the gene matches. The CDR3 covers 17 residues. The CDR3 here is CASSLAGGHGNTGELFF. The DNA of the CDR3 is TGTGCCAGCTCACTAGCGGGAGGTCACGGGAACACCGGGGAGCTGTTTTTT.

The chain recombines TRBV3-1 (or the pseudogene TRBV3-2) with TRBJ2-5; D gene uncertain. The CDR3 length is 15 residues. V was clipped by 1 base and J by 5 bases, with 14 bases between them. In germline, CDR1 is LGHDT, CDR2 YNNKEL (reference sequence). In nucleotides, the CDR3 is TGTGCCAGCAGCCAAGTCCCGGTCTTTAGGGAGACCCAGTACTTC. It translates to CASSQVPVFRETQYF.

The rearrangement links TRBV12-3 or TRBV12-4 to TRBJ1-1; D gene ambiguous. Trimming removed 3 bases at V and 6 bases at J, with 5 bases between. The CDR3 runs 11 residues. The CDR3: CASSFLAEAFF. As DNA, the CDR3 is TGTGCCAGCAGTTTTCTCGCTGAAGCTTTCTTT.

This chain links TRBV19 with TRBJ1-5; TRBD1 is a possible D gene (6 bases). The V and J ends lost 1 base and 4 bases respectively, with 11 bases between them. Per the germline V gene, CDR1 is LNHDA and CDR2 is SQIVND (reference sequence). CDR3 length: 15 amino acids. Written as DNA, the CDR3 is TGTGCCAGTAGTATAGCGGACAGTTCAAATCAGCCCCAGCATTTT. This translates into CASSIADSSNQPQHF.

V gene TRBV19 combines with J gene TRBJ2-3; TRBD2 agrees at 10 bases. Losses at the gene ends were 5 bases for V and 0 bases for J; bases not matched to a gene: 8. There are 17 residues in the CDR3. Germline-derived CDR1 and CDR2 are LNHDA and SQIVND (reference sequence). For the CDR3, the DNA is TGTGCCAGTAGTCCCGGACTAGCGGCCACTAGCACAGATACGCAGTATTTT. This gives the protein CASSPGLAATSTDTQYF.

A word on this clone: An end of the junction differs from the germline gene, which may be a read error. The chain couples TRBV7-9 to TRBJ1-1; D possibly corresponds to TRBD1 (5 bases). The germline gives CDR1 SEHNR, CDR2 FQNEAQ (reference sequence). The CDR3 is 14 residues long. The CDR3 is CASRLGVENTEAFF. The CDR3 DNA reads TGTGCCAGCAGGTTAGGGGTCGAGAACACTGAAGCTTTCTTT.